The 13 T cell receptor beta chains reported below all come from one sample, sequenced in a study of cytomegalovirus exposure and HLA in healthy donors. PCR involved 60 Vbeta and 13 Jbeta primers. The repertoire was sequenced with immunoSEQ multiplex PCR; TCRdb's copy has only in-frame clones and lacks some. The sample lists under 200,000 clones, 86% seen once, with around 0.3% in the top ten. Sequenced sample: PBMCs. Every receptor here comes from a woman in her 30s in good health and CMV-seronegative.

This sequence joins TRBV27 and TRBJ2-2; TRBD2 is a possible D gene (5 bases). CDR3 length: 14 amino acids. Germline CDR1 is MNHEY and CDR2 is SMNVEV (reference sequence). Trimming stripped 4 bases from V and 0 bases from J, with 6 bases between. CDR3 loop: CASSWGANTGELFF. The CDR3 DNA follows: TGTGCCAGCAGTTGGGGAGCGAACACCGGGGAGCTGTTTTTT.

The chain combines TRBV11-3 with TRBJ2-1, with TRBD1 matching 8 bases. The length of the CDR3 is 15 residues. Germline V gene lookup returns CDR1 SGHNT and CDR2 YENEEA. V shed 5 bases, J shed 4 bases, and the junction held 7 bases outside the gene matches. DNA for the CDR3: TGTGCCAGCAGCCCAAGGCGGACAGGGTACAATGAGCAGTTCTTC. It codes for CASSPRRTGYNEQFF.

The chain is built from TRBV28 and TRBJ2-5; TRBD1 aligns across 12 bases. The DNA end is more similar to TRBJ2-7, so the J call may be wrong. In germline, CDR1 is MDHEN, CDR2 SYDVKM. The CDR3 consists of 13 residues. CDR3 amino acids: CASRGQGADEQYF. The CDR3 DNA reads as TGTGCCAGCAGGGGACAGGGGGCGGACGAGCAGTACTTC.

This clone was seen only a few times. V usage is TRBV5-4 and J usage is TRBJ2-5; D possibly corresponds to TRBD2 (5 bases). The V gene's germline CDR1 is SGHNT and CDR2 YYREEE (reference sequence). V was shortened by 0 bases and J by 5 bases, with 11 bases between the two germline ends. The CDR3 extends over 14 amino acids. CDR3 in DNA: TGTGCCAGCAGCTTGGGCGCGACTACGGAGACCCAGTACTTC. Translated, it gives CASSLGATTETQYF.

This clone was seen once. The V gene is TRBV7-3, the J gene TRBJ2-7; D is possibly TRBD2 (6 bases). The CDR3 contains 14 residues. Trimming removed 2 bases at V and 6 bases at J, with 14 bases between. Per germline, CDR1 SGHTA and CDR2 FQGTGA. The CDR3 DNA sequence: TGTGCCAGCAGCTTATCCGGGGGAAACACCGAGCAGTACTTC. Its translation: CASSLSGGNTEQYF.

A word on this clone: At one end, the junction sequence differs from germline, possibly due to a read error. The rearrangement links TRBV27 to TRBJ1-5; tentative D call: TRBD1 (5 bases). The germline V gene encodes CDR1 MNHEY and CDR2 SMNVEV (reference sequence). The CDR3 has 14 residues. In DNA, the CDR3 is TGTGCCAGCAGCTTGCGTGGGACTAATCGGCCCCAGCATTTT. This gives the protein CASSLRGTNRPQHF.

The chain uses TRBV7-8 and TRBJ2-5; TRBD1 aligns across 8 bases. The end of the DNA is better explained by TRBJ2-7, so the J call may be wrong. Germline lookup yields CDR1 SGHVS and CDR2 FQNEAQ. The CDR3 covers 16 residues. The CDR3 loop is CASSGARDRSSYEQYF. The CDR3 DNA sequence: TGTGCCAGCAGCGGAGCCCGGGACAGGAGCTCCTACGAGCAGTACTTC.

A few counts support this clone. The J gene is TRBJ2-5, the V gene TRBV4-2, with D unclear. V was shortened by 0 bases and J by 1 base, with 6 bases between the two germline ends. CDR1 and CDR2 (germline): LGHNA, YNFKEQ. The CDR3 is made up of 14 amino acids. The CDR3 DNA sequence: TGTGCCAGCAGCCAAGATGGAGCCCAAGAGACCCAGTACTTC. Its protein product is CASSQDGAQETQYF.

The V gene is TRBV28, the J gene TRBJ2-5; 14 nucleotides align to TRBD2. The length of the CDR3 is 19 residues. The junction had 10 bases not matched to a gene; V was cut back by 3 bases and J by 1 base. The germline CDR1 and CDR2 sequences are MDHEN and SYDVKM. As DNA, the CDR3 is TGTGCCAGCAGTTTCGACTTGGAGGGGACTAGCGGGAGCCAAGAGACCCAGTACTTC. Translation: CASSFDLEGTSGSQETQYF.

This clone was seen once. The chain employs TRBV19 and TRBJ1-1; 8 bases agree with TRBD1. The CDR3 totals 14 residues. After removal of 7 bases from V and 5 bases from J, the junction contained 9 bases not matched to a gene. CDR1 LNHDA and CDR2 SQIVND come from the germline V gene (reference sequence). The CDR3, as DNA: TGTGCCAGTATTCAACAGGGGGAAGTGACTGAAGCTTTCTTT. Protein product: CASIQQGEVTEAFF.

This chain links TRBV6-1 with TRBJ2-3; tentative D call: TRBD1 (5 bases). Germline CDR1 MNHNS, CDR2 SASEGT. V gave up 6 bases and J gave up 11 bases, with 9 bases separating them. CDR3 length equals 10 residues. CDR3 DNA sequence: TGTGCCAGCAGCAGGGTGGGGCAGTATTTT. Encoded protein: CASSRVGQYF.

The rearrangement uses TRBV28 and TRBJ1-5, with TRBD1 as a possible D gene (5 bases). Trimming removed 6 bases from V and 3 bases from J, with 15 bases in between. The length of the CDR3 is 15 residues. CDR1 MDHEN and CDR2 SYDVKM come from the germline V gene. Here the CDR3 reads CASSPGLAPNQPQHF. The CDR3 bases are TGTGCCAGCAGCCCGGGACTCGCTCCCAATCAGCCCCAGCATTTT. The whole variable domain, remainder taken from reference TRBV28 and TRBJ1-5, is DVKVTQSSRYLVKRTGEKVFLECVQDMDHENMFWYRQDPGLGLRLIYFSYDVKMKEKGDIPEGYSVSREKKERFSLILESASTNQTSMYLCASSPGLAPNQPQHFGDGTRLSIL.

CDR3 DNA: TGTGCCAGCTCACCTCAGGGAGGTACTGAAGCTTTCTTT. This sequence encodes CASSPQGGTEAFF. The chain employs TRBV18 and TRBJ1-1; perhaps TRBD1 as D (5 bases). V lost 3 bases and J 5 bases, leaving 10 bases between the germline ends. Germline CDR1 and CDR2: KGHSH and LQKENI. CDR3 size: 13 residues.